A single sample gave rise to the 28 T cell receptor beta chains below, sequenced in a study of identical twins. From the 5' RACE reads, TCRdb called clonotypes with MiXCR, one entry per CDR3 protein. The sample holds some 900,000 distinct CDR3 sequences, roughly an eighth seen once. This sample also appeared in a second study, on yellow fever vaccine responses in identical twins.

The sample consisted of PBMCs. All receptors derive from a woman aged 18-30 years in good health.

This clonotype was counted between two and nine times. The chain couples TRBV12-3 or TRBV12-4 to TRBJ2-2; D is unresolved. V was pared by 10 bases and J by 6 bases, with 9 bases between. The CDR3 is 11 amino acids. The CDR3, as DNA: TGTGCCACCACGACCGCCGGGGAGCTGTTTTTT. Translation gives CATTTAGELFF.

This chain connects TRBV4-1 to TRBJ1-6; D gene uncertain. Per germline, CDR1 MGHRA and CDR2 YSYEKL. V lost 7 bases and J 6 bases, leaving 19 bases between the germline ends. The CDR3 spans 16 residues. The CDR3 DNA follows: TGCGCCAGCACCTCCCCTTCGGGGTCCGGTAATTCACCCCTCCACTTT. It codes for CASTSPSGSGNSPLHF.

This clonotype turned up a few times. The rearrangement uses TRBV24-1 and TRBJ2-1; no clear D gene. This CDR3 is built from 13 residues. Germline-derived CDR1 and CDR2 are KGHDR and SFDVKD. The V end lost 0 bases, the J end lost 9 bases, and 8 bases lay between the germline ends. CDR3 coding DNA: TGTGCCACCAGTGATTTGTCCCCCGCTGAGCAGTTCTTC. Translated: CATSDLSPAEQFF.

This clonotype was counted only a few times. CDR3 DNA sequence: TGCAGTGCCCGACCGGGACAGGGGGCCATTCAGTACTTC. Translation gives CSARPGQGAIQYF. The chain joins TRBV20-1 to TRBJ2-4; TRBD1 agrees at 12 bases. Germline CDR1 and CDR2: DFQATT and SNEGSKA (reference sequence). This CDR3 region has 13 residues. Unmatched junction bases numbered 6, after V lost 6 bases and J lost 9 bases.

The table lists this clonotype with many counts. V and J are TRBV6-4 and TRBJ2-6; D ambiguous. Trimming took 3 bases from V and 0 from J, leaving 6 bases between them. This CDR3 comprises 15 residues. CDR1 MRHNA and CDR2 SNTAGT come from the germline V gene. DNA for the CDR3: TGTGCCAGCAGTGAAGGGCCCTCTGGGGCCAACGTCCTGACTTTC. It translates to CASSEGPSGANVLTF.

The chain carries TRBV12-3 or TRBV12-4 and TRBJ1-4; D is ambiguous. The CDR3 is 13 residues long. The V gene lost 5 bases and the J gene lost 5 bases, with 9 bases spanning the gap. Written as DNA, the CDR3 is TGTGCCAGCAGTGTCCGGTTCAATGAAAAACTGTTTTTT. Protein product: CASSVRFNEKLFF.

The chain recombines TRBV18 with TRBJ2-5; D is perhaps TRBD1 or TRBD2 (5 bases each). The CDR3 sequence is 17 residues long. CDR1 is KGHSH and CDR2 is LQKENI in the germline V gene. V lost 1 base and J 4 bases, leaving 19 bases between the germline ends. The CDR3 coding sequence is TGTGCCAGCTCACCACGGTTTTTGGAACTTGGGACAGAGACCCAGTACTTC. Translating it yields CASSPRFLELGTETQYF.

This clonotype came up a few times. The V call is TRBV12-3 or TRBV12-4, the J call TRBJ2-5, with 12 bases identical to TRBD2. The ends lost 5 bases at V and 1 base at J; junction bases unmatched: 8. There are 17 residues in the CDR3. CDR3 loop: CASSPGTSGPSQETQYF. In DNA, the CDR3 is TGTGCCAGCAGTCCCGGGACTAGCGGGCCCTCCCAAGAGACCCAGTACTTC.

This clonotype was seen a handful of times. The CDR3 sequence is CATSDSDRVGYNEQFF. CDR3 nucleotides: TGTGCCACCAGTGACTCAGACAGGGTAGGCTACAATGAGCAGTTCTTC. The chain uses TRBV24-1 and TRBJ2-1; the match to TRBD1 covers 7 bases. Germline assignment: CDR1 KGHDR and CDR2 SFDVKD. Trimming cost V 4 bases and J 3 bases; bases outside gene matches: 8. The CDR3 spans 16 residues.

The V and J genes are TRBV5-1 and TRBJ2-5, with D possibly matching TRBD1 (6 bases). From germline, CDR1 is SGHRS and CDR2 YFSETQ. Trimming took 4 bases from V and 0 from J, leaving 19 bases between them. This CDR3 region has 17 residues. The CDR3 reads CASSGGRTIMYQETQYF. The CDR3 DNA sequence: TGCGCCAGCAGCGGGGGCCGTACGATTATGTACCAAGAGACCCAGTACTTC. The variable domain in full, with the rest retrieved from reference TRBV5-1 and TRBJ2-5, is KAGVTQTPRYLIKTRGQQVTLSCSPISGHRSVSWYQQTPGQGLQFLFEYFSETQRNKGNFPGRFSGRQFSNSRSEMNVSTLELGDSALYLCASSGGRTIMYQETQYFGPGTRLLVL.

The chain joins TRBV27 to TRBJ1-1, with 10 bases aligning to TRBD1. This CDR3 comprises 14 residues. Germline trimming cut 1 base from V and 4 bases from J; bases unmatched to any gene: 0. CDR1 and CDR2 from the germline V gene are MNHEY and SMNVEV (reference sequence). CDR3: CASSLWTGGTEAFF. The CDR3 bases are TGTGCCAGCAGTTTATGGACAGGGGGCACTGAAGCTTTCTTT.

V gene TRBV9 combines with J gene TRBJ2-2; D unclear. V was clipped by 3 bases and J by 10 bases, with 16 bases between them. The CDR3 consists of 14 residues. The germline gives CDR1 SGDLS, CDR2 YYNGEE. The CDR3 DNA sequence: TGTGCCAGCAGCGCCCTAGGACCGTTTGCGGAGCTGTTTTTT. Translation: CASSALGPFAELFF. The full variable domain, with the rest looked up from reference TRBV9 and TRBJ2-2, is DSGVTQTPKHLITATGQRVTLRCSPRSGDLSVYWYQQSLDQGLQFLIQYYNGEERAKGNILERFSAQQFPDLHSELNLSSLELGDSALYFCASSALGPFAELFFGEGSRLTVL.

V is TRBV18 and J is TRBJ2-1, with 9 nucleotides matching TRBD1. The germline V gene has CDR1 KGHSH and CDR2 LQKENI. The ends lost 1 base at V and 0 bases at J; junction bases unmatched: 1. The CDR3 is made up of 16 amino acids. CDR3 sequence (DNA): TGTGCCAGCTCACCACTGGGACAGGGCTCCTACAATGAGCAGTTCTTC. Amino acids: CASSPLGQGSYNEQFF.

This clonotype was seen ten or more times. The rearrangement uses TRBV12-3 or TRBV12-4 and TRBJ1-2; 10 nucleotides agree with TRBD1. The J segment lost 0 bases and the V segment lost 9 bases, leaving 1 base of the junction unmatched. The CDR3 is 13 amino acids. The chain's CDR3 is CASGQGANYGYTF. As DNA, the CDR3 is TGTGCCAGTGGACAGGGGGCTAACTATGGCTACACCTTC.

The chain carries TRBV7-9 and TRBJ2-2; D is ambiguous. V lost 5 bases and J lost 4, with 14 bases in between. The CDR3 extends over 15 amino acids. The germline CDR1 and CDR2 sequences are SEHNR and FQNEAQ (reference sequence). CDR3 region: CASSPGWLPTGELFF. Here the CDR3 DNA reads TGTGCCAGCAGCCCAGGATGGCTACCCACCGGGGAGCTGTTTTTT.

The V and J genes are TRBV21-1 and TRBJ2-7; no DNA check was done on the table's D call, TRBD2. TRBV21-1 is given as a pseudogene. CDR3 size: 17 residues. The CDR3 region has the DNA TGTGCCAGCAGCCAAACAGGAGCGGGAGGGCCTGTGTGCGAGCAGTACTTC. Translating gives CASSQTGAGGPVCEQYF.

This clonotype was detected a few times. CDR3 loop: CASRGGSGYEQFF. The CDR3 DNA is TGTGCCAGCAGAGGCGGGAGTGGGTATGAGCAGTTCTTC. The chain uses TRBV14 and TRBJ2-1; 7 bases agree with TRBD2. The V gene end was trimmed by 6 bases and the J gene end by 8 bases; junction bases not matched to a gene: 7. Looked up from germline, CDR1 is SGHDN and CDR2 is FVKESK. The CDR3 length is 13 residues.

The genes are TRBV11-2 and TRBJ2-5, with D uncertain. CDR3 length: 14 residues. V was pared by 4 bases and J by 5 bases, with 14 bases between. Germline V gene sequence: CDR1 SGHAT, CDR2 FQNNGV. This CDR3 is CASSSPPGLETQYF. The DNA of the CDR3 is TGTGCCAGCAGCTCCCCGCCTGGGCTGGAGACCCAGTACTTC.

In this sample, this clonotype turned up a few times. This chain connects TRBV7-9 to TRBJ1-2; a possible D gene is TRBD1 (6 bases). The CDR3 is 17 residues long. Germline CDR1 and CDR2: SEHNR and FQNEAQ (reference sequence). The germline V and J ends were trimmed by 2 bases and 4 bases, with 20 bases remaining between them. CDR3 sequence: CASSLSAHTDSFYGYTF. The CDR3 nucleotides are TGTGCCAGCAGCTTATCTGCACACACGGACAGTTTCTATGGCTACACCTTC.

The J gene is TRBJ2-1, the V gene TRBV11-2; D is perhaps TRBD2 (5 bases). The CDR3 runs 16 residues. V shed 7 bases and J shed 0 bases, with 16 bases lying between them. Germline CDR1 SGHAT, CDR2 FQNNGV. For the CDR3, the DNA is TGTGCCAGCACCAATAGCGCCTTTCACTCCTACAATGAGCAGTTCTTC. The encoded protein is CASTNSAFHSYNEQFF. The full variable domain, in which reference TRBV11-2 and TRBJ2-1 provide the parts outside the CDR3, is EAGVAQSPRYKIIEKRQSVAFWCNPISGHATLYWYQQILGQGPKLLIQFQNNGVVDDSQLPKDRFSAERLKGVDSTLKIQPAKLEDSAVYLCASTNSAFHSYNEQFFGPGTRLTVL.

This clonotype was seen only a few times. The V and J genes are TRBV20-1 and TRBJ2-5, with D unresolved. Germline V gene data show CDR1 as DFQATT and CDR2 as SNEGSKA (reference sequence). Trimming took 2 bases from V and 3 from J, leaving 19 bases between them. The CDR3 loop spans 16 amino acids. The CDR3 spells CSARSRERNREETQYF. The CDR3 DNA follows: TGCAGTGCTAGATCTAGGGAACGGAACCGTGAAGAGACCCAGTACTTC.

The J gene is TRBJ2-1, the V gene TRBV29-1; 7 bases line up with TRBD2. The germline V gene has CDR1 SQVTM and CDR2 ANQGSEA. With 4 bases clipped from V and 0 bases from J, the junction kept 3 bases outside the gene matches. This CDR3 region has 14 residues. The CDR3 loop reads CSVGDYSSYNEQFF. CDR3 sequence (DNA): TGCAGCGTTGGGGACTATAGCTCCTACAATGAGCAGTTCTTC.

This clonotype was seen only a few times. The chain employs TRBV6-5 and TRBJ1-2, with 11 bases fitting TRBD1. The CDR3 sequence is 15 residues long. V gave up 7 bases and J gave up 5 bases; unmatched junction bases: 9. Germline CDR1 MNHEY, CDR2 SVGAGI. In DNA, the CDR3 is TGTGCCAGCAATTTACGGACAGGGGGCACTTATGGCTACACCTTC. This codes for CASNLRTGGTYGYTF.

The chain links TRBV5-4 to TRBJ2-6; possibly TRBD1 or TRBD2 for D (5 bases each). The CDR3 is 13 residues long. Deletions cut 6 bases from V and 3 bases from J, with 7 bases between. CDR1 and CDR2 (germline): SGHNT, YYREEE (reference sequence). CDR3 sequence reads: CASMGVGANVLTF. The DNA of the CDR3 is TGTGCCAGCATGGGGGTTGGGGCCAACGTCCTGACTTTC.

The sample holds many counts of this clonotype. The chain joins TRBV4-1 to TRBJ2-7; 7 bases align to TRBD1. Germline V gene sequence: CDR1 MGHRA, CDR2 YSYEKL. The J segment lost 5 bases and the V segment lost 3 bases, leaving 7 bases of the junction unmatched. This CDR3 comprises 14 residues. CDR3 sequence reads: CASSQDYRGNEQYF. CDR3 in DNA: TGCGCCAGCAGCCAGGATTACAGGGGCAACGAGCAGTACTTC.

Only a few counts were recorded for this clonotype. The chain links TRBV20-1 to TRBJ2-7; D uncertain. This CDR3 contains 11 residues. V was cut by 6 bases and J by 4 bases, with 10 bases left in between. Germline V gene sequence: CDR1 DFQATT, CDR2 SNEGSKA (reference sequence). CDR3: CSAPVQYEQYF. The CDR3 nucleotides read TGCAGTGCCCCGGTGCAATACGAGCAGTACTTC.

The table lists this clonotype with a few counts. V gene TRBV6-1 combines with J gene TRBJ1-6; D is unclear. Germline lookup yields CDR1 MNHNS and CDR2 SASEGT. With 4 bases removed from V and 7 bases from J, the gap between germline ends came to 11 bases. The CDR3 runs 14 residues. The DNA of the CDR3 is TGTGCCAGCAGTGCGACTTGGATAAATTCACCCCTCCACTTT. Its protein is CASSATWINSPLHF.

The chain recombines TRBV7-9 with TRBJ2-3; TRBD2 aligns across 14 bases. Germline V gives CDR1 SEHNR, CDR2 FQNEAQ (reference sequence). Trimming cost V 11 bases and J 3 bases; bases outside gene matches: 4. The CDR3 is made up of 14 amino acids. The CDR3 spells CAGGLAGGTDTQYF. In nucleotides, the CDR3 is TGTGCCGGAGGACTAGCGGGGGGAACAGATACGCAGTATTTT.